A selection of T cell receptor beta chains follows, all from one sample in a study of human T cells and chemical hapten exposure. MiXCR, applied by TCRdb to the RACE reads, yields one record per CDR3 protein. This table has 95,000 or so distinct CDR3 sequences, roughly 11% appearing once. The sample in question was whole blood, obtained in connection with sensitization to the hapten diphenylcyclopropenone (DPC). These receptors came from a woman between 40 and 55 years old with alopecia areata. Some clones in this sample may be carry-over from other donors' samples. Each CDR3 is given with its conserved first and last residue. D genes are given only for firm matches. A row's size may be missing; if present it is once, few, many or a size class.

j_call d_call v_call clone_size cdr3_nt cdr3_aa
TRBJ2-4 . TRBV11-1 . TGTGCCAGCAGCCCAGGGGAGTCGAACATTCAGTACTTC CASSPGESNIQYF
TRBJ2-1 TRBD2 TRBV20-1 once TGCAGTGCTAGAGGGCTAGCGGTATACAATGAGCAGTTCTTC CSARGLAVYNEQFF
TRBJ1-2 . TRBV7-3 . TGTGCCAGCAGCTTGGCAGGTCAGGGCTACACCTTC CASSLAGQGYTF
TRBJ1-4 TRBD1 TRBV4-1 many TGCGCCAGCAGCCCCCGGACAGGGCCATCGGCTGGGGAAAAACTGTTTTTT CASSPRTGPSAGEKLFF
TRBJ1-1 . TRBV20-1 few TGCAGTGCTAATCGACAGGTTCTGAACACTGAAGCTTTCTTT CSANRQVLNTEAFF
TRBJ2-5 . TRBV11-3 . TGTGCCAGCAGCTTAGGGGGGACCGAAGAGACCCAGTACTTC CASSLGGTEETQYF
TRBJ2-7 TRBD1 TRBV28 many TGTGCCAGCAGTCCTGGGGACAGGCCCTCGGGGGAGCAGTACTTC CASSPGDRPSGEQYF
TRBJ2-7 . TRBV29-1 few TGCAGCGTTGTCGACCCGAGCTCCTACGAGCAGTACTTC CSVVDPSSYEQYF
TRBJ2-5 TRBD2 TRBV4-3 few TGCGCCAGCAGCCAGGGAGAGGTCCCTAGCGGATACCAAGAGACCCAGTACTTC CASSQGEVPSGYQETQYF
TRBJ2-3 TRBD2 TRBV7-2 few TGTGCCAGCAGCTCCCGGGGGGGGCCGGGCACAGATACGCAGTATTTT CASSSRGGPGTDTQYF
TRBJ2-2 . TRBV7-9 many TGTGCCAGCAGCTTGACCGAGACCGGGGAGCTGTTTTTT CASSLTETGELFF
TRBJ2-5 TRBD1 TRBV7-9 . TGTGCCGCGACCGGTGGGACAGCGTACCAAGAGACCCAGTACTTC CAATGGTAYQETQYF
TRBJ2-3 . TRBV28 . TGTGCCCTCGGGCCGGACAGCACAGATACGCAGTATTTT CALGPDSTDTQYF
TRBJ2-2 . TRBV7-3 many TGTGCCAGCAGCTTATCACAGACATACACCGGGGAGCTGTTTTTT CASSLSQTYTGELFF
TRBJ2-1 . TRBV4-3 few TGCGCCAGCAGCCAAGGATCAAGAGGTACCGATGAGCAGTTCTTC CASSQGSRGTDEQFF
TRBJ2-7 TRBD2 TRBV5-1 . TGCGCCAGCAGCTTGGTGGTAGCGGGAAGCTACGAGCAGTACTTC CASSLVVAGSYEQYF
TRBJ2-7 . TRBV28 few TGTGCCAGCAGCCCTCGATCCGCCTACGAGCAGTACTTC CASSPRSAYEQYF
TRBJ2-7 TRBD1 TRBV28 . TGTGCCAGCAGCATCGGACAGGGAGACGAGCAGTACTTC CASSIGQGDEQYF
TRBJ1-2 . TRBV6-5 . TGTGCCAGCAGTCAACCCGACGGCGCCTATGGCTACACCTTC CASSQPDGAYGYTF
TRBJ1-1 . TRBV7-9 . TGTGCCAGCAGCCCCCGCCCCGTAGAAGGCACTGAAGCTTTCTTT CASSPRPVEGTEAFF
TRBJ2-7 . TRBV27 many TGTGCCAGCAGCCCAGGGTACCCCTACGAGCAGTACTTC CASSPGYPYEQYF
TRBJ2-2 . TRBV24-1 . TGTGCCACCAGTGATTTCCCCAGCACCGGGGAGCTGTTTTTT CATSDFPSTGELFF
TRBJ1-1 . TRBV20-1 many TGCAGTGCTAGAGATTCGGGCAGGGTTTCCGAAGCTTTCTTT CSARDSGRVSEAFF
TRBJ1-4 . TRBV12-3/TRBV12-4 many TGTGCCAGCAGTGTGATGATCTCCGCAACTAATGAAAAACTGTTTTTT CASSVMISATNEKLFF
TRBJ2-1 TRBD2 TRBV6-2/TRBV6-3 few TGTGCCAGCAGTTACGGCCGACTAGCGGGGGGCTACAATGAGCAGTTCTTC CASSYGRLAGGYNEQFF
TRBJ1-2 TRBD1 TRBV19 . TGTGCCACTGAGGGGGCTGGCTACACCTTC CATEGAGYTF
TRBJ1-6 . TRBV7-2 many TGTGCCAGCAGCTTAGCCCTCGGGGCGACGAATTCACCCCTCCACTTT CASSLALGATNSPLHF
TRBJ2-3 TRBD1 TRBV5-1 . TGCGCCAGCAGCCCAGGGGGTACCACAGATACGCAGTATTTT CASSPGGTTDTQYF
TRBJ1-5 . TRBV4-3 . TGCGCCAGCAGCCCCGCCCGGGCCCGAAATCAGCCCCAGCATTTT CASSPARARNQPQHF